One and the same sample provided the 3 T cell receptor beta chains below, sequenced in a study of CD8 T cell repertoires and HIV-1 epitope variants. Their recognized antigens are unknown. Profiling relied on immunoSEQ multiplex PCR, and the TCRdb table lists in-frame clones only, not all of them. The sample has about 2,900 clones, around 73% seen once. Sequenced input: cultured CD8+ T cells derived from PBMCs. The origin of the receptors is a male donor with HIV.

The CDR3 region has the DNA TGTGCCAGCAGTTTAAGGGGACATTACATTAATTCGGATGAAAAACTGTTTTTT. This translates into CASSLRGHYINSDEKLFF. The rearrangement links TRBV28 to TRBJ1-4, with D possibly matching TRBD1 (6 bases). Trimming pared 2 bases from V and 6 bases from J, leaving 22 bases between. The CDR3 spans 18 residues. The germline gives CDR1 MDHEN, CDR2 SYDVKM.

J is TRBJ2-1 and V is TRBV28; 7 bases match TRBD2. J lost 6 bases, V lost 3 bases, and 20 bases had no gene match. The CDR3 totals 19 residues. Germline loops: CDR1 MDHEN, CDR2 SYDVKM. The CDR3 DNA follows: TGTGCCAGCAGTTTGGTACGGCACACGATACTTCTAGCGGCCAATGAGCAGTTCTTC. Residues: CASSLVRHTILLAANEQFF.

V is TRBV10-3 and J is TRBJ1-1; the D is unclear. CDR3 length equals 14 residues. CDR1 is ENHRY and CDR2 is SYGVKD in the germline V gene. V was shortened by 7 bases and J by 0 bases, with 12 bases between the two germline ends. CDR3 nucleotides: TGTGCCATCAACCCGAGTGGTTTGAACACTGAAGCTTTCTTT. It translates to CAINPSGLNTEAFF.